This TCR beta chain was recovered during a study of T cells in Graves' hyperthyroidism and ophthalmopathy. The study, taken as a whole, reports: The model foresaw ophthalmopathy a median around 6.8 months prior to onset. A model of 13 V-J features distinguished ophthalmopathy from stable hyperthyroidism.

The J segment lost 2 bases and the V segment lost 3 bases, leaving 5 bases of the junction unmatched. Germline lookup yields CDR1 DFQATT and CDR2 SNEGSKA (reference sequence). This CDR3 region has 15 residues. The source material, RNA transcripts, was used to amplify TCR beta CDR3 regions. HTBI primers were the set used in a first-round RT-PCR of the TCR CDR3. TCRdb redid the calling of the multiplex PCR reads with MiXCR, one entry per CDR3 protein. Of over 650,000 distinct CDR3 sequences listed, over 40% are singletons. Regarding this clonotype: The antigen is not known.

Lactation, pregnancy, other autoimmune disease or uncontrolled infection led to exclusion of patients. The gene calls are TRBV20-1 and TRBJ2-7; TRBD2 agrees at 12 bases. The receptor's source is an adult man with Graves' disease, either hyperthyroidism or ophthalmopathy (not recorded which). Specimen: peripheral blood or thyroid tissue (not recorded which). For the CDR3, the DNA is TGCAGTGCTAGTCGGACTAGCGGGGCTACCTACGAGCAGTACTTC. Encoded protein: CSASRTSGATYEQYF.